This TCR beta chain is from a study of cytotoxic CD8 clonotypes in ibrutinib-treated CLL. Overall study: Partial response was seen in about 25 patients and complete response in 2; after median 68 months, about 14 stayed remitted, approximately twelve progressed. Investigators collected response samples after a median approximately twelve months of treatment, range 6 to 36.

Measured with immunoSEQ multiplex PCR; TCRdb has only the in-frame clones, and not every one. Of about 160,000 clones listed, about 80% are singletons. Extraction of approximately 2.2 micrograms of genomic DNA from cryopreserved PBMCs supplied material for TCR beta libraries. V was cut by 3 bases and J by 2 bases, with 5 bases left in between. Germline V gene sequence: CDR1 ENHRY, CDR2 SYGVKD. CDR3 size: 12 residues. The chain carries TRBV10-3 and TRBJ2-7, with D hard to call. This clonotype was sampled from a human donor with chronic lymphocytic leukemia. The material was PBMCs, obtained after 12 months of ibrutinib treatment. CDR3 sequence reads: CAISETTYEQYF. As DNA, the CDR3 is TGTGCCATCAGTGAAACAACCTACGAGCAGTACTTC.